This TCR beta chain was sequenced during a study of T cell repertoires in ileal Crohn's disease. This clone was recorded only once. V was trimmed by 3 bases and J by 0 bases, leaving 17 bases between them. The CDR3 is made up of 17 amino acids. Germline V gene sequence: CDR1 PRHDT, CDR2 FYEKMQ (reference sequence). TCRB immunosequencing input was roughly 530 nanograms of biopsy DNA per sample. The protocol was immunoSEQ multiplex PCR, while the TCRdb copy is restricted to in-frame clones and leaves out a portion. The data contain 4,500 to 5,500 clones, 65% to 85% of them singletons. This sample's time point: neoterminal ileum biopsy at postoperative endoscopy, about 6 months after surgery.

The chain recombines TRBV13 with TRBJ1-1; D remains ambiguous. Material for sequencing was ileal tissue. The sequence derives from an adult with Crohn's disease. CDR3 region: CASSLGLGFRMNTEAFF. The DNA of the CDR3 is TGTGCCAGCAGCTTGGGGTTAGGTTTTCGCATGAACACTGAAGCTTTCTTT. Full variable domain (rest looked up from reference TRBV13 and TRBJ1-1): AAGVIQSPRHLIKEKRETATLKCYPIPRHDTVYWYQQGPGQDPQFLISFYEKMQSDKGSIPDRFSAQQFSDYHSELNMSSLELGDSALYFCASSLGLGFRMNTEAFFGQGTRLTVV.